The rows below give T cell receptor beta chains drawn from one sample of a study of T-cell memory formation after mild COVID-19. Each CDR3 protein gets one entry after TCRdb re-called the 5' RACE reads with MiXCR. The table has fewer than 350,000 distinct CDR3 sequences, about a sixth seen once; the top ten hold 20% to 25%. The sample was PBMCs or a T cell subset sorted from them (not recorded which). These receptor sequences come from a young man who had mild COVID-19 (a few samples of this study predate the infection). Cell type and time point are not known. CDR3s include the opening cysteine and the closing phenylalanine or tryptophan. A D gene is named only where the DNA matches it firmly. Rows give clone size only sometimes, using once, few, many, or a class for an expanded clone.

J,size,D,V,CDR3,DNA
TRBJ2-7,NA,NA,TRBV15,CATSRDPGVGYEQYF,TGTGCCACCAGCAGAGACCCCGGGGTGGGCTACGAGCAGTACTTC
TRBJ1-6,few,NA,TRBV6-5,CASRQHRENSPLHF,TGTGCCAGCAGGCAACACAGGGAGAACTCACCCCTCCACTTT
TRBJ1-4,few,TRBD1,TRBV29-1,CSAARVTRQGSRDEKLFF,TGCAGCGCGGCTCGGGTCACTCGACAGGGAAGTAGAGATGAAAAACTGTTTTTT
TRBJ1-6,NA,NA,TRBV4-3,CASATGINSPLHF,TGCGCCAGCGCAACAGGCATTAATTCACCCCTCCACTTT
TRBJ2-3,NA,TRBD2,TRBV7-3,CASSQLAGGLGDTDTQYF,TGTGCCAGCAGCCAACTAGCGGGGGGGCTGGGCGACACAGATACGCAGTATTTT
TRBJ1-4,few,NA,TRBV5-1,CASSLARGEKLFF,TGCGCCAGCAGCTTAGCACGGGGTGAAAAACTGTTTTTT
TRBJ1-2,NA,NA,TRBV5-5,CASRQESDGYTF,TGTGCCAGCAGACAGGAGTCTGATGGCTACACCTTC
TRBJ2-1,few,TRBD1,TRBV7-9,CASSWAGGPYNEQFF,TGTGCCAGCAGCTGGGCAGGGGGCCCCTACAATGAGCAGTTCTTC
TRBJ2-1,NA,NA,TRBV11-1,CASSFSHEQFF,TGTGCCAGCAGCTTCAGTCATGAGCAGTTCTTC
TRBJ2-7,NA,TRBD2,TRBV5-3,CARSLASAGAYEQYF,TGTGCCAGAAGCTTGGCATCGGCGGGGGCCTACGAGCAGTACTTC
TRBJ1-2,few,NA,TRBV11-2,CASSNLGPGEIYGYTF,TGTGCCAGCAGCAACCTGGGCCCGGGGGAGATCTATGGCTACACCTTC
TRBJ2-3,NA,TRBD2,TRBV25-1,CASSQGLAGVTDTQYF,TGTGCCAGCAGCCAAGGACTAGCGGGGGTCACAGATACGCAGTATTTT
TRBJ2-2,few,NA,TRBV5-1,CASTQGGTGELFF,TGCGCCAGCACGCAGGGAGGCACCGGGGAGCTGTTTTTT
TRBJ2-1,NA,NA,TRBV29-1,CSVEDRRRPGNEQFF,TGCAGCGTTGAAGACCGGAGGCGGCCGGGGAATGAGCAGTTCTTC
TRBJ2-7,few,NA,TRBV20-1,CSARARGLGEQYF,TGCAGTGCTAGAGCGCGGGGATTAGGGGAGCAGTACTTC
TRBJ1-2,NA,NA,TRBV11-2,CASRDIGRNYGYTF,TGTGCCAGCAGAGATATAGGCAGAAACTATGGCTACACCTTC
TRBJ1-1,NA,NA,TRBV7-2,CASSFGAAGTEAFF,TGTGCCAGCAGCTTTGGCGCGGCCGGCACTGAAGCTTTCTTT
TRBJ2-1,NA,TRBD2,TRBV7-2,CASSRGGAGNEQFF,TGTGCCAGCAGCCGCGGGGGGGCCGGCAATGAGCAGTTCTTC
TRBJ1-4,NA,NA,TRBV4-3,CASSQDRGVATNEKLFF,TGCGCCAGCAGCCAAGATAGGGGGGTAGCAACTAATGAAAAACTGTTTTTT
TRBJ2-4,many,NA,TRBV7-2,CASSLSTGNKNIQYF,TGTGCCAGCAGCTTAAGTACCGGAAACAAAAACATTCAGTACTTC
TRBJ1-4,NA,NA,TRBV7-2,CASSLSQGVWEKLFF,TGTGCCAGCAGCTTAAGCCAGGGAGTGTGGGAAAAACTGTTTTTT
TRBJ2-1,NA,NA,TRBV20-1,CSARIATASDEQFF,TGCAGTGCTAGAATCGCTACCGCCTCGGATGAGCAGTTCTTC
TRBJ2-7,NA,TRBD2,TRBV20-1,CSARDLSGGHGEQYF,TGCAGTGCTAGAGATTTGAGCGGGGGCCATGGCGAGCAGTACTTC
TRBJ2-5,many,TRBD1,TRBV4-3,CASSQAEGGWVETQYF,TGCGCCAGCAGCCAAGCGGAAGGGGGCTGGGTAGAGACCCAGTACTTC
TRBJ2-3,few,TRBD2,TRBV7-2,CASSQFSGGDTQYF,TGTGCCAGCAGCCAATTTAGCGGGGGAGATACGCAGTATTTT
TRBJ2-1,NA,NA,TRBV24-1,CATSEWTRYEQFF,TGTGCCACCAGTGAGTGGACGCGATATGAGCAGTTCTTC
TRBJ1-1,NA,NA,TRBV2,CARRPKGDTEAFF,TGTGCCAGACGACCGAAGGGGGACACTGAAGCTTTCTTT
TRBJ2-5,NA,NA,TRBV11-2,CASRAAGIQETQYF,TGTGCCAGCCGAGCGGCGGGGATCCAAGAGACCCAGTACTTC
TRBJ1-5,few,NA,TRBV7-2,CASSLIQGPNQPQHF,TGTGCCAGCAGCCTGATTCAGGGGCCGAATCAGCCCCAGCATTTT
TRBJ2-7,many,TRBD1,TRBV5-1,CASSLGTGTYEQYF,TGCGCCAGCAGCTTGGGGACAGGGACCTACGAGCAGTACTTC
TRBJ2-5,few,NA,TRBV20-1,CSARVGGSWEETQYF,TGCAGTGCTAGAGTTGGGGGGAGCTGGGAAGAGACCCAGTACTTC
TRBJ2-1,NA,NA,TRBV9,CASSPWLVSNEQFF,TGTGCCAGCAGCCCATGGCTAGTATCCAATGAGCAGTTCTTC
TRBJ2-1,NA,NA,TRBV27,CASRKGLFEQFF,TGTGCCAGCAGGAAGGGTCTATTTGAGCAGTTCTTC
TRBJ2-7,few,NA,TRBV20-1,CSARDSRGGDEQYF,TGCAGTGCTAGAGATTCGAGGGGGGGCGACGAGCAGTACTTC
TRBJ1-4,NA,NA,TRBV12-3/TRBV12-4,CASSENEKLFF,TGTGCCAGCAGCGAAAATGAAAAACTGTTTTTT
TRBJ1-1,few,NA,TRBV4-2,CASSQGPASTEAFF,TGTGCCAGCAGCCAAGGCCCAGCCTCAACTGAAGCTTTCTTT
TRBJ2-5,many,TRBD2,TRBV4-3,CASSQGTGTSARVQQYF,TGCGCCAGCAGCCAGGGAACCGGGACTAGCGCACGGGTTCAACAGTACTTC